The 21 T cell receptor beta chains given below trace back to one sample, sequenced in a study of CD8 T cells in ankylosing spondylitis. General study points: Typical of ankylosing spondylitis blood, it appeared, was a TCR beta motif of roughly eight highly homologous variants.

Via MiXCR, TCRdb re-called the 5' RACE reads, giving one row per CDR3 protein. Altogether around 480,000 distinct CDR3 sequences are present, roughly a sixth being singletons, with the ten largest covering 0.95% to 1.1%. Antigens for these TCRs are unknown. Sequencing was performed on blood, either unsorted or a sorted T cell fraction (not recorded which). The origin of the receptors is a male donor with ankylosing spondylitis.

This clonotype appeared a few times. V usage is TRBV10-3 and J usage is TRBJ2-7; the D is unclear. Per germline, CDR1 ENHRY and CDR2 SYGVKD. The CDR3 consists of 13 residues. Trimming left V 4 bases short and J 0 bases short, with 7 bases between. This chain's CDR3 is CAISVQTSYEQYF. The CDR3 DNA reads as TGTGCCATCAGTGTACAGACCTCCTACGAGCAGTACTTC.

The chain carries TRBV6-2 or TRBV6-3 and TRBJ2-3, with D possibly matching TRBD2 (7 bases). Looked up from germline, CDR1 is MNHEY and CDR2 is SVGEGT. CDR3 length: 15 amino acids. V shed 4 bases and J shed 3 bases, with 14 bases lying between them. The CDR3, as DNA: TGTGCCAGCAGTTCGGGGGCGGGGGAAACAGATACGCAGTATTTT. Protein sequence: CASSSGAGETDTQYF.

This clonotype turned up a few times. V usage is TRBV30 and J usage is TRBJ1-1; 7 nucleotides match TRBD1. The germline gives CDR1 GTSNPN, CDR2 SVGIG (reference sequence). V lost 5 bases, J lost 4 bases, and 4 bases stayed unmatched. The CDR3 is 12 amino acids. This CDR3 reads CAWGQASTEAFF. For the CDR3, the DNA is TGTGCCTGGGGACAGGCGAGCACTGAAGCTTTCTTT.

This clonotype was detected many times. The CDR3 DNA follows: TGCAGTGCTATGGCCGGGGGAGGCAATCAGCCCCAGCATTTT. Translated, it gives CSAMAGGGNQPQHF. The V gene is TRBV20-1, the J gene TRBJ1-5; a possible D gene is TRBD1 (5 bases). This CDR3 is built from 14 residues. CDR1 DFQATT and CDR2 SNEGSKA come from the germline V gene (reference sequence). V shed 4 bases and J shed 2 bases, with 12 bases lying between them.

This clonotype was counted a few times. This CDR3 reads CSASSPSGETQYF. For the CDR3, the DNA is TGCAGTGCCTCTTCACCCTCAGGGGAGACCCAGTACTTC. This chain links TRBV20-1 with TRBJ2-5; D may be TRBD1 (5 bases). From germline, CDR1 is DFQATT and CDR2 SNEGSKA (reference sequence). The CDR3 length is 13 residues. Trimming stripped 6 bases from V and 5 bases from J, with 16 bases between.

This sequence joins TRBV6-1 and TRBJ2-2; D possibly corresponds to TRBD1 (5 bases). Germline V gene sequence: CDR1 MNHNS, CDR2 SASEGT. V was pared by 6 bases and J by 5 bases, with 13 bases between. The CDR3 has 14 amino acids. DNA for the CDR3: TGTGCCAGCAGCCTGGACAAGGGGACCGGGGAGCTGTTTTTT. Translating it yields CASSLDKGTGELFF.

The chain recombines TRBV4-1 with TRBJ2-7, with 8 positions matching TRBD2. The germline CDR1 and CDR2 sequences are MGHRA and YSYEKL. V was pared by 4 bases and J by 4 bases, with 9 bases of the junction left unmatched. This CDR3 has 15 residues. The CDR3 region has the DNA TGCGCCAGCAGCCTCGAGCTAGCGGGCTCGTACGAGCAGTACTTC. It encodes CASSLELAGSYEQYF.

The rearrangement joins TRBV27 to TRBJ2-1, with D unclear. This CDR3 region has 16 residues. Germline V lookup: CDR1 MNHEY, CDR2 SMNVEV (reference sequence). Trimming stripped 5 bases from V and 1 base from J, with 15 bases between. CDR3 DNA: TGTGCCAGCAGTCCCCTTTTGGGAAGGTCCTACAATGAGCAGTTCTTC. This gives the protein CASSPLLGRSYNEQFF.

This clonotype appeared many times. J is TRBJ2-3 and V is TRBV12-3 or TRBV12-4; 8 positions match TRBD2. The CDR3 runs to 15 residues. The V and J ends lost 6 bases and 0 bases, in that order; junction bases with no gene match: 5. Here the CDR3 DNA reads TGTGCCAGCAGCCTACTAGCGGCAAGCACAGATACGCAGTATTTT. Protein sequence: CASSLLAASTDTQYF.

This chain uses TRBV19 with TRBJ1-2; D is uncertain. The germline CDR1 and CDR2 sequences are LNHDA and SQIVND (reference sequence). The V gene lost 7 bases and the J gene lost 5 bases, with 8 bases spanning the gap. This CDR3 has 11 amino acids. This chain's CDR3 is CASNTGYGYTF. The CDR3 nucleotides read TGTGCCAGTAACACGGGATATGGCTACACCTTC.

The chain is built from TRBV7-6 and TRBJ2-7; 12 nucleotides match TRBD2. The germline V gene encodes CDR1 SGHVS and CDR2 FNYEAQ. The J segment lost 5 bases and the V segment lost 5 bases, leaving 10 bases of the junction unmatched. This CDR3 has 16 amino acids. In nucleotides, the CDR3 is TGTGCCAGCAGCGCGGAACCCCTAGCGGGAGGGCACGAGCAGTACTTC. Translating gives CASSAEPLAGGHEQYF.

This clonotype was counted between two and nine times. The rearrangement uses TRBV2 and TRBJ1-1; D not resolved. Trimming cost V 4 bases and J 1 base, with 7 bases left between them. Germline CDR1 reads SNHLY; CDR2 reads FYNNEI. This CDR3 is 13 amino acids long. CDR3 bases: TGTGCCAGCAGTGCCTGGGAGAACACTGAAGCTTTCTTT. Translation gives CASSAWENTEAFF.

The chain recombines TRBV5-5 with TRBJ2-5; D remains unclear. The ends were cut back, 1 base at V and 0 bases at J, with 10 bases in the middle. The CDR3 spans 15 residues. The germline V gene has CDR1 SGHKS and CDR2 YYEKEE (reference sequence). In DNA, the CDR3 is TGTGCCAGCAGCTTGTCGCCCGGGTACCAAGAGACCCAGTACTTC. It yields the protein CASSLSPGYQETQYF.

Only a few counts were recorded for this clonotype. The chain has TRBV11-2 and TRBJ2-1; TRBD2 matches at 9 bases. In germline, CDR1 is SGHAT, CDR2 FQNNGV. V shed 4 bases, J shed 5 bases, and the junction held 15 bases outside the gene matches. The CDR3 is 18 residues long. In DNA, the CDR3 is TGTGCCAGCAGCTCGTTAGCGGGGGACCTCACGTGGGACAATGAGCAGTTCTTC. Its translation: CASSSLAGDLTWDNEQFF. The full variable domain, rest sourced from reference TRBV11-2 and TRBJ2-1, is EAGVAQSPRYKIIEKRQSVAFWCNPISGHATLYWYQQILGQGPKLLIQFQNNGVVDDSQLPKDRFSAERLKGVDSTLKIQPAKLEDSAVYLCASSSLAGDLTWDNEQFFGPGTRLTVL.

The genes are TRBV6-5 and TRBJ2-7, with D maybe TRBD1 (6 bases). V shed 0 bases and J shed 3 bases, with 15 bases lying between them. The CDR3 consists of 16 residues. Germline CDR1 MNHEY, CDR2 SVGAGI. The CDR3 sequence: CASSYSMSAQGYEQYF. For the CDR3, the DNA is TGTGCCAGCAGTTACTCGATGTCGGCACAGGGCTACGAGCAGTACTTC.

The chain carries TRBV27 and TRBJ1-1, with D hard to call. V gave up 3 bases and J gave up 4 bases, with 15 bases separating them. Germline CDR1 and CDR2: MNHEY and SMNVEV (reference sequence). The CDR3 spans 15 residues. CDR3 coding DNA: TGTGCCAGCAGTTTTTTAGGGATGAGTGGCACTGAAGCTTTCTTT. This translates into CASSFLGMSGTEAFF.

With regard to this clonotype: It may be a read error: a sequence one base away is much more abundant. This chain's CDR3 is CASSTNEKLFF. In DNA form, the CDR3 reads TGTGCCAGCAGTACTAATGAAAAACTGTTTTTT. V usage is TRBV12-3 or TRBV12-4 and J usage is TRBJ1-4; D remains unclear. The CDR3 length is 11 residues. With 5 bases removed from V and 2 bases from J, the gap between germline ends came to 0 bases.

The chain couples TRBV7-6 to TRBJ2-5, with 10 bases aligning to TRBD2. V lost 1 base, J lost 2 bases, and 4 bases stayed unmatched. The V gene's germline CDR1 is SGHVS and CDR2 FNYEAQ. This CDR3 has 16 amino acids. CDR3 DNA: TGTGCCAGCAGCTTAGGGCCTAGCGGGGGACAAGAGACCCAGTACTTC. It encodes CASSLGPSGGQETQYF.

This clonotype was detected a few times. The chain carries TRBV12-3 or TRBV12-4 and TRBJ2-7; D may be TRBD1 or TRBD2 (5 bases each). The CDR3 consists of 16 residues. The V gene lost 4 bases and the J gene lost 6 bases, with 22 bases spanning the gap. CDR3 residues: CASSSGAQGTGGEQYF. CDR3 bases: TGTGCCAGCAGTTCCGGGGCCCAGGGAACGGGCGGCGAGCAGTACTTC.

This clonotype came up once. This CDR3 reads CSARAGLAGGYEQYF. DNA of the CDR3: TGCAGTGCTAGGGCGGGGCTAGCGGGAGGGTACGAGCAGTACTTC. This rearrangement joins TRBV20-1 to TRBJ2-7; TRBD2 aligns across 12 bases. Germline V gene data show CDR1 as DFQATT and CDR2 as SNEGSKA (reference sequence). The CDR3 runs 15 residues. The J segment lost 4 bases and the V segment lost 3 bases, leaving 7 bases of the junction unmatched.

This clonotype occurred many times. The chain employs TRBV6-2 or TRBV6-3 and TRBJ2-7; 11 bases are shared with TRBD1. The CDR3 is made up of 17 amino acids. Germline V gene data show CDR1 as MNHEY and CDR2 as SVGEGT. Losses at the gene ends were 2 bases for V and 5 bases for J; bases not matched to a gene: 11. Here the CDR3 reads CASSYAPGTGGVDEQYF. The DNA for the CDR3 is TGTGCCAGCAGTTACGCCCCTGGGACAGGGGGAGTGGACGAGCAGTACTTC.